The 12 T cell receptor beta chains presented below share a single source sample, sequenced in a study of cytomegalovirus exposure and HLA in healthy donors. Assay used: immunoSEQ multiplex PCR; TCRdb lists only in-frame clones, some missing. There are under 250,000 clones in the sample; around 87% occur only once, and 2% to 2.5% lies in the top ten. Sequencing was done on a sample of PBMCs. The receptors derive from a young woman in good health and CMV-seropositive.

V usage is TRBV29-1 and J usage is TRBJ1-1; D remains unclear. The germline V and J ends were trimmed by 2 bases and 2 bases, with 12 bases remaining between them. This CDR3 has 14 amino acids. Germline loops: CDR1 SQVTM, CDR2 ANQGSEA. As DNA, the CDR3 is TGCAGCGTTGAATGGCAGGCCCCAAACACTGAAGCTTTCTTT. Its translation: CSVEWQAPNTEAFF.

The chain has TRBV29-1 and TRBJ2-2; 9 nucleotides agree with TRBD2. Germline V gene sequence: CDR1 SQVTM, CDR2 ANQGSEA. Trimming took 7 bases from V and 1 from J; bases not matched to a gene: 7. The CDR3 totals 15 residues. The CDR3 region is CSAAGGPLNTGELFF. The CDR3 DNA reads TGCAGCGCCGCGGGGGGGCCCCTGAACACCGGGGAGCTGTTTTTT.

The V and J genes are TRBV18 and TRBJ2-1; 8 bases agree with TRBD2. The CDR3 is made up of 17 amino acids. The germline V gene has CDR1 KGHSH and CDR2 LQKENI. V shed 0 bases and J 0 bases; nucleotides not matched to a gene: 4. The CDR3 bases are TGTGCCAGCTCACCACCGGGGACTAGGAGCTCCTACAATGAGCAGTTCTTC. It codes for CASSPPGTRSSYNEQFF. Filled out from reference TRBV18 and TRBJ2-1, the complete variable domain reads NAGVMQNPRHLVRRRGQEARLRCSPMKGHSHVYWYRQLPEEGLKFMVYLQKENIIDESGMPKERFSAEFPKEGPSILRIQQVVRGDSAAYFCASSPPGTRSSYNEQFFGPGTRLTVL.

The rearrangement links TRBV6-5 to TRBJ1-5, with 12 bases identical to TRBD1. V was clipped by 7 bases and J by 9 bases; unmatched bases: 10. The CDR3 sequence is 15 residues long. Germline assignment: CDR1 MNHEY and CDR2 SVGAGI. The CDR3 loop reads CASNPGQGADGPQHF. CDR3 sequence (DNA): TGTGCCAGCAACCCGGGACAGGGGGCCGACGGGCCCCAGCATTTT.

This chain uses TRBV28 with TRBJ2-7, with 8 positions matching TRBD1. V dropped 4 bases and J dropped 3; count of bases not matched to a gene: 8. This CDR3 comprises 15 residues. Germline CDR1 and CDR2: MDHEN and SYDVKM. CDR3 amino acids: CASSSRTGNHYEQYF. Here the CDR3 DNA reads TGTGCCAGCAGTTCACGGACAGGGAATCACTACGAGCAGTACTTC.

The V and J genes are TRBV2 and TRBJ2-2; 7 bases line up with TRBD1. The CDR3 has 15 residues. The V and J ends lost 6 bases and 0 bases, in that order; junction bases with no gene match: 4. Germline V gene data show CDR1 as SNHLY and CDR2 as FYNNEI. The DNA for the CDR3 is TGTGCCAGCAGAGTGGACAGGACGAACACCGGGGAGCTGTTTTTT. Its translation is CASRVDRTNTGELFF.

CDR3 amino acids: CAWSRGPNTEAFF. The CDR3 bases are TGTGCCTGGAGTAGGGGCCCTAACACTGAAGCTTTCTTT. The genes are TRBV30 and TRBJ1-1; maybe TRBD1 (5 bases). The CDR3 runs 13 residues. CDR1 is GTSNPN, CDR2 SVGIG, per germline (reference sequence). Trimming took 2 bases from V and 2 from J, leaving 9 bases between them. Using reference TRBV30 and TRBJ1-1 for the parts outside the CDR3, the full variable domain is SQTIHQWPATLVQPVGSPLSLECTVEGTSNPNLYWYRQAAGRGLQLLFYSVGIGQISSEVPQNLSASRPQDRQFILSSKKLLLSDSGFYLCAWSRGPNTEAFFGQGTRLTVV.

Turning to this clone: The junction departs from germline at one end; a sequencing error may be responsible. Distinct nucleotide sequences in the sample also encode this CDR3. V is TRBV25-1 and J is TRBJ2-6, with D perhaps matching TRBD2 (7 bases). The CDR3 contains 17 residues. CDR1 and CDR2 from the germline V gene are MGHDK and SYGVNS. CDR3 coding DNA: TGTGCCAGCAGTGTCGACGGGGGGCTCATTGGGGCCAACGTCCTGACCTTC. Protein: CASSVDGGLIGANVLTF.

The chain recombines TRBV10-1 with TRBJ2-7; 7 nucleotides align to TRBD1. Trimming took 4 bases from V and 5 from J; bases not matched to a gene: 5. The CDR3 has 13 residues. Germline V CDR1 and CDR2: WNHNN, SYGVQD (reference sequence). CDR3 in amino acids: CASSAITGDEQYF. DNA of the CDR3: TGCGCCAGCAGTGCCATAACAGGGGACGAGCAGTACTTC.

The chain employs TRBV27 and TRBJ2-1; 12 positions match TRBD2. The V and J ends lost 3 bases and 3 bases, in that order; junction bases with no gene match: 3. Germline loops: CDR1 MNHEY, CDR2 SMNVEV (reference sequence). CDR3 size: 16 residues. The CDR3 coding sequence is TGTGCCAGCAGTTTTGCGGGACTAGCGGGCTACAATGAGCAGTTCTTC. The encoded protein is CASSFAGLAGYNEQFF.

V and J are TRBV28 and TRBJ2-7; TRBD1 agrees at 7 bases. The CDR3 covers 16 residues. The V gene's germline CDR1 is MDHEN and CDR2 SYDVKM. V lost 2 bases to trimming and J lost 3 bases; unmatched junction nucleotides: 10. CDR3 nucleotides: TGTGCCAGCAGTTTAAGGGGGACAGCTTATCGCTACGAGCAGTACTTC. Residues: CASSLRGTAYRYEQYF.

This sequence joins TRBV4-1 and TRBJ2-7; possible D gene TRBD1, 5 bases. V lost 3 bases and J 0 bases, leaving 9 bases between the germline ends. The CDR3 is made up of 14 amino acids. The germline CDR1 and CDR2 sequences are MGHRA and YSYEKL. This CDR3 is CASSHRQSSYEQYF. CDR3 bases: TGCGCCAGCAGCCACAGACAGAGCTCCTACGAGCAGTACTTC.